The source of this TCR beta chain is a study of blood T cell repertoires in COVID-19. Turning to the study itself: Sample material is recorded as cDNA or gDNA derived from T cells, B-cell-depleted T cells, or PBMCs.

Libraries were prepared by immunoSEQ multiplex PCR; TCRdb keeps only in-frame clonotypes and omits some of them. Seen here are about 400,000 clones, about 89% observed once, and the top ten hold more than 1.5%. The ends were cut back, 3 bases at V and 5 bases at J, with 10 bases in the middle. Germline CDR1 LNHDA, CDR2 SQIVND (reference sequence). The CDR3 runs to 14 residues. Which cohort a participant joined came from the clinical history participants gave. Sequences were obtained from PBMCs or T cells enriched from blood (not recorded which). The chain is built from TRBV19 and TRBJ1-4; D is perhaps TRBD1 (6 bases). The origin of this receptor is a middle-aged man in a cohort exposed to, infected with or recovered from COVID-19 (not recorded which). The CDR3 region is CASSMLDRNEKLFF. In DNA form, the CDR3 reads TGTGCCAGTAGTATGTTGGACAGAAATGAAAAACTGTTTTTT.